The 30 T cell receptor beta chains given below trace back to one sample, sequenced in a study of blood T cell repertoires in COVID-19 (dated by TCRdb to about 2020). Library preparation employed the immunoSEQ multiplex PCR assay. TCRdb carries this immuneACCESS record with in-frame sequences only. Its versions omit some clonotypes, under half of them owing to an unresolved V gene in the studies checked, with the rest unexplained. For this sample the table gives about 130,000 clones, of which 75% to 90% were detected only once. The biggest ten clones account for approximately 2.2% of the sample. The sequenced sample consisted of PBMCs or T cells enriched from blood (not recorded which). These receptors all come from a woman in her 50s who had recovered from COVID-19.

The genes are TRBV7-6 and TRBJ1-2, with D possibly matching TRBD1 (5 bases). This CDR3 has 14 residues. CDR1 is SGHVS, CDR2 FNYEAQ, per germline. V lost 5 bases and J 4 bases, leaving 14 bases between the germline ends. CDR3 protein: CASSDGVGGYGYTF. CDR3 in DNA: TGTGCCAGCAGCGACGGGGTGGGGGGCTATGGCTACACCTTC.

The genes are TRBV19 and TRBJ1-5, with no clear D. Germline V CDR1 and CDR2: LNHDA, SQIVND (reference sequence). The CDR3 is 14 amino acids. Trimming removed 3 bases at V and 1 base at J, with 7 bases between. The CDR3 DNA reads TGTGCCAGTAGTATTACGGGGAGCAATCAGCCCCAGCATTTT. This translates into CASSITGSNQPQHF. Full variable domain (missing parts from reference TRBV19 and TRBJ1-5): DGGITQSPKYLFRKEGQNVTLSCEQNLNHDAMYWYRQDPGQGLRLIYYSQIVNDFQKGDIAEGYSVSREKKESFPLTVTSAQKNPTAFYLCASSITGSNQPQHFGDGTRLSIL.

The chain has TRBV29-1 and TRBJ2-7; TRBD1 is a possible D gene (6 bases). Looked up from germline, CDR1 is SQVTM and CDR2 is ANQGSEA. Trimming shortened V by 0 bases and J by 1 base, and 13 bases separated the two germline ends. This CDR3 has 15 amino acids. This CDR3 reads CSVEDAVTGSYEQYF. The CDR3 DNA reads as TGCAGCGTTGAAGACGCTGTGACAGGTTCCTACGAGCAGTACTTC.

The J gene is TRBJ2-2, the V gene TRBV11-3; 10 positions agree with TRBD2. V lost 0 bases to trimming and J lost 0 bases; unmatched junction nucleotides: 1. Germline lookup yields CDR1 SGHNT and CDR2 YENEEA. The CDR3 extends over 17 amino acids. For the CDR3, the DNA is TGTGCCAGCAGCTTAGAAACTAGCGGGGCGAACACCGGGGAGCTGTTTTTT. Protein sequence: CASSLETSGANTGELFF.

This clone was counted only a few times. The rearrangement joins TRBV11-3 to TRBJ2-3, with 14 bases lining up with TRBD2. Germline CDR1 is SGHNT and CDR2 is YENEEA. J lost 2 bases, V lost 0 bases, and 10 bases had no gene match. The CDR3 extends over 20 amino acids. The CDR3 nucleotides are TGTGCCAGCAGCTTAGAAGGACTAGCGGGGGGCACAGGTTACACAGATACGCAGTATTTT. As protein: CASSLEGLAGGTGYTDTQYF.

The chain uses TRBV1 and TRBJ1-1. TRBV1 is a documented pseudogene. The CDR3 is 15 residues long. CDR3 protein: CTSSLDGGGDTEAFF. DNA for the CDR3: TGCACCAGCAGCCTAGACGGGGGGGGTGACACTGAAGCTTTCTTT.

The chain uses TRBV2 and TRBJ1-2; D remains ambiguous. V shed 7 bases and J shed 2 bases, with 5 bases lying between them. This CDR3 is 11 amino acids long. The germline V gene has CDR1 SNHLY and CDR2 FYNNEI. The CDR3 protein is CASTGNYGYTF. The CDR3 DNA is TGTGCCAGCACGGGAAACTATGGCTACACCTTC. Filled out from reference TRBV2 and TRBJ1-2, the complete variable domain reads EPEVTQTPSHQVTQMGQEVILRCVPISNHLYFYWYRQILGQKVEFLVSFYNNEISEKSEIFDDQFSVERPDGSNFTLKIRSTKLEDSAMYFCASTGNYGYTFGSGTRLTVV.

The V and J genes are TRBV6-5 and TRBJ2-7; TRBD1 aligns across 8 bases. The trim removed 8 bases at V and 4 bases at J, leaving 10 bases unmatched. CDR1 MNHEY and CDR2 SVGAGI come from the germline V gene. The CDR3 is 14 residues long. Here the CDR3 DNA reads TGTGCCAGCGGGAGAGGACAGGGCTCTTACGAGCAGTACTTC. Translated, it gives CASGRGQGSYEQYF.

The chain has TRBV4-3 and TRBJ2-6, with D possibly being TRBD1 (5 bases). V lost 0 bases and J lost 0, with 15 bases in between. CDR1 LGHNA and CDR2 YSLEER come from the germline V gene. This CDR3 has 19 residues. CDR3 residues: CASSQEYRIDSSGANVLTF. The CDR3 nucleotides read TGCGCCAGCAGCCAAGAGTACAGGATCGATAGCTCTGGGGCCAACGTCCTGACTTTC.

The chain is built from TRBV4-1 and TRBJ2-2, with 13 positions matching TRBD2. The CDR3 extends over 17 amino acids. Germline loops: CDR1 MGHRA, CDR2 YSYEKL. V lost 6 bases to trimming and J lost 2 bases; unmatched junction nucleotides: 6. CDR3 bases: TGCGCCAGCAGACCGACTAGCGGGGGGATAAACACCGGGGAGCTGTTTTTT. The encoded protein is CASRPTSGGINTGELFF.

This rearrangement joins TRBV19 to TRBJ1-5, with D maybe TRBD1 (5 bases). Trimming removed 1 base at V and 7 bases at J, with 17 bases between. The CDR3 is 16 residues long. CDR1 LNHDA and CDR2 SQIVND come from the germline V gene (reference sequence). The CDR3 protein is CASSIVAAFRGQPQHF. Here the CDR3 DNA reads TGTGCCAGTAGTATAGTGGCTGCTTTTCGGGGGCAGCCCCAGCATTTT.

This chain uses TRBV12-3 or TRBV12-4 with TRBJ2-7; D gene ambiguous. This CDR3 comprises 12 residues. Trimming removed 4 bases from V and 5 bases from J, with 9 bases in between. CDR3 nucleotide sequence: TGTGCCAGCAGTTCCGCTGAGGACGAGCAGTACTTC. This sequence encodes CASSSAEDEQYF.

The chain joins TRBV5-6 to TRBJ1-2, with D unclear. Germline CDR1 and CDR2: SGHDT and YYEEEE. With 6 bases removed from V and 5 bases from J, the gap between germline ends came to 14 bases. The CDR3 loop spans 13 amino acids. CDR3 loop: CASTPAGWYGYTF. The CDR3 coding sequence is TGTGCCAGCACCCCGGCGGGATGGTATGGCTACACCTTC. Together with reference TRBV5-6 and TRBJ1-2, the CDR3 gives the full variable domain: DAGVTQSPTHLIKTRGQQVTLRCSPKSGHDTVSWYQQALGQGPQFIFQYYEEEERQRGNFPDRFSGHQFPNYSSELNVNALLLGDSALYLCASTPAGWYGYTFGSGTRLTVV.

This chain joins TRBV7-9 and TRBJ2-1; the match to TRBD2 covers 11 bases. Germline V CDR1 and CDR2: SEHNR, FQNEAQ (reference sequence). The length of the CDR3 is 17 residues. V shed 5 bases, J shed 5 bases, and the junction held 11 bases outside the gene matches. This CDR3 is CASSPRLAGTLHNEQFF. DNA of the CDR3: TGTGCCAGCAGCCCCCGACTAGCGGGGACCTTACACAATGAGCAGTTCTTC. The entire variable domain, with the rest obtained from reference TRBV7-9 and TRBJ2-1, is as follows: DTGVSQNPRHKITKRGQNVTFRCDPISEHNRLYWYRQTLGQGPEFLTYFQNEAQLEKSRLLSDRFSAERPKGSFSTLEIQRTEQGDSAMYLCASSPRLAGTLHNEQFFGPGTRLTVL.

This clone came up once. CDR3 bases: TGTGCCAGCAGCTTAATGACAGGGAGGACTGAAGCTTTCTTT. It translates to CASSLMTGRTEAFF. The chain combines TRBV7-8 with TRBJ1-1, with 7 bases fitting TRBD1. The J segment lost 5 bases and the V segment lost 2 bases, leaving 5 bases of the junction unmatched. Germline V gives CDR1 SGHVS, CDR2 FQNEAQ. CDR3 size: 14 residues.

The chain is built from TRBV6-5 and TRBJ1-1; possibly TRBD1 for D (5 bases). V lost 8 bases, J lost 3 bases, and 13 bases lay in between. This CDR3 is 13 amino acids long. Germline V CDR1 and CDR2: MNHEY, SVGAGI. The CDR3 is CASARAHDTEAFF. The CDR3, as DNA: TGTGCCAGCGCCAGGGCCCATGACACTGAAGCTTTCTTT.

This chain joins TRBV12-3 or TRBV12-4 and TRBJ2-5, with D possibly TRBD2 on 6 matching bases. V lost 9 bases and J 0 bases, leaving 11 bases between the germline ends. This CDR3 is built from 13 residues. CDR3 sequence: CASGRGYQETQYF. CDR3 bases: TGTGCCAGTGGACGGGGGTACCAAGAGACCCAGTACTTC.

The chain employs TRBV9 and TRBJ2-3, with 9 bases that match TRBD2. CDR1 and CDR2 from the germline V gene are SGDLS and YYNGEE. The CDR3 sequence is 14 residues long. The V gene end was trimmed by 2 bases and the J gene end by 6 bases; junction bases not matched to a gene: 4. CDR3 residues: CASSVSGGPDTQYF. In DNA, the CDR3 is TGTGCCAGCAGCGTTAGCGGGGGACCGGATACGCAGTATTTT.

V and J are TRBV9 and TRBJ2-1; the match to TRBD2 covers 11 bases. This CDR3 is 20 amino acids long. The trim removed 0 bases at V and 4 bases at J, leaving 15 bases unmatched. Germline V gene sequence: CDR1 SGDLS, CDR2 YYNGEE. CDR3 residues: CASSVDPLASGGKPYNEQFF. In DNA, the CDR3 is TGTGCCAGCAGCGTAGATCCCTTGGCTAGCGGGGGGAAACCATACAATGAGCAGTTCTTC.

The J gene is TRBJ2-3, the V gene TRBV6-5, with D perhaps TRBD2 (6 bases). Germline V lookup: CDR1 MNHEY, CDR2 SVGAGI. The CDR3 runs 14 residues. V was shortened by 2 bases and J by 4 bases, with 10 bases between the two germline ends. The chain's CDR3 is CASSYKVAADTQYF. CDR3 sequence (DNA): TGTGCCAGCAGTTACAAGGTAGCGGCAGATACGCAGTATTTT.

This CDR3 is CASSVKDRVVNYGYTF. CDR3 DNA sequence: TGTGCCAGCAGTGTCAAGGACAGGGTCGTTAACTATGGCTACACCTTC. V and J are TRBV2 and TRBJ1-2, with 8 bases that match TRBD1. The trim removed 4 bases at V and 1 base at J, leaving 8 bases unmatched. The CDR3 is 16 amino acids. Germline CDR1 is SNHLY and CDR2 is FYNNEI.

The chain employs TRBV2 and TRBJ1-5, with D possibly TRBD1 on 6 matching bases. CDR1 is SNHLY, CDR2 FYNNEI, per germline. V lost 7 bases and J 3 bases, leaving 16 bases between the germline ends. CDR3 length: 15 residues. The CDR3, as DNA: TGTGCCAGCAATCCCGACAGGCTAAACAATCAGCCCCAGCATTTT. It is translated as CASNPDRLNNQPQHF.

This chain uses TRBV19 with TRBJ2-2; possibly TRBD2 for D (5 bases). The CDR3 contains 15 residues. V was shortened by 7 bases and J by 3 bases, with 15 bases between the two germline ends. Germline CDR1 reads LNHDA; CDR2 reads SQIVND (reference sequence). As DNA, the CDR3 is TGTGCCAGTACCGCGAGCGGAATGGACACCGGGGAGCTGTTTTTT. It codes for CASTASGMDTGELFF. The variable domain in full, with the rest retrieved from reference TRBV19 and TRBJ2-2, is DGGITQSPKYLFRKEGQNVTLSCEQNLNHDAMYWYRQDPGQGLRLIYYSQIVNDFQKGDIAEGYSVSREKKESFPLTVTSAQKNPTAFYLCASTASGMDTGELFFGEGSRLTVL.

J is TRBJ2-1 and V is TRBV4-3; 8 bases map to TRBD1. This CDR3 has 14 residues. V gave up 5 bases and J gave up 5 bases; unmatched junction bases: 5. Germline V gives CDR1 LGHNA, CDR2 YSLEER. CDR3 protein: CASSSDRADNEQFF. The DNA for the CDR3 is TGCGCCAGCAGCTCGGACAGGGCGGACAATGAGCAGTTCTTC.

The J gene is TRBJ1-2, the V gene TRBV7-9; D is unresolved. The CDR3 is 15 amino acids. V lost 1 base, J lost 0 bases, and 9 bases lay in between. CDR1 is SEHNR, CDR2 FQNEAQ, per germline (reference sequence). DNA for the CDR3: TGTGCCAGCAGCTTAGGGCCGGGAGCTAACTATGGCTACACCTTC. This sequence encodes CASSLGPGANYGYTF.

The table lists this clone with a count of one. Written as DNA, the CDR3 is TGTGCCAGCGCATGGACAGGGAACAATGAGCAGTTCTTC. Residues: CASAWTGNNEQFF. The chain couples TRBV2 to TRBJ2-1; 8 nucleotides align to TRBD1. Losses at the gene ends were 8 bases for V and 5 bases for J; bases not matched to a gene: 5. The CDR3 runs to 13 residues. Germline CDR1 is SNHLY and CDR2 is FYNNEI.

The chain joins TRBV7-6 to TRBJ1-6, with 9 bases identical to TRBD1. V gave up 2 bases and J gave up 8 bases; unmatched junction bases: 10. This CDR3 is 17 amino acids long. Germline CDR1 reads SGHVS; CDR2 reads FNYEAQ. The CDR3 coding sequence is TGTGCCAGCAGCTTAAGTCCGGGACAGGGTTTGGATTCACCCCTCCACTTT. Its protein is CASSLSPGQGLDSPLHF. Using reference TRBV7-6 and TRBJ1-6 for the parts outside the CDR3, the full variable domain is GAGVSQSPRYKVTKRGQDVALRCDPISGHVSLYWYRQALGQGPEFLTYFNYEAQQDKSGLPNDRFSAERPEGSISTLTIQRTEQRDSAMYRCASSLSPGQGLDSPLHFGNGTRLTVT.

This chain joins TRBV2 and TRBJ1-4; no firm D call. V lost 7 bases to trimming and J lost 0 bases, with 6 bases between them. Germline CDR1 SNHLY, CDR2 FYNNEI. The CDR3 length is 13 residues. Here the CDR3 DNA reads TGTGCCAGCATACGGGCAACTAATGAAAAACTGTTTTTT. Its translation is CASIRATNEKLFF.

This chain's CDR3 is CASRTGGNEKLFF. The CDR3 DNA sequence: TGTGCCAGCCGGACAGGGGGAAATGAAAAACTGTTTTTT. V usage is TRBV25-1 and J usage is TRBJ1-4; 10 nucleotides match TRBD1. Germline CDR1 MGHDK, CDR2 SYGVNS. CDR3 size: 13 residues. The junction had 2 bases not matched to a gene; V was cut back by 8 bases and J by 5 bases.

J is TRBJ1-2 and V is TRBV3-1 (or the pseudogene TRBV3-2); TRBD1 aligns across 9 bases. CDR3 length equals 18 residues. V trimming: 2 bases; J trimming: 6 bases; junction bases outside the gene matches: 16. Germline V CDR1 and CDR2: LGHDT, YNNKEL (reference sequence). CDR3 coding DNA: TGTGCCAGCAGCCAAATAAGACTCCGGGACAGGGATTCGGATGGCTACACCTTC. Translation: CASSQIRLRDRDSDGYTF.